This T cell receptor beta chain emerged from a study of vaccination effects on CD4 cells after COVID-19. Study-wide results and limits: Clones induced by infection and by vaccine showed marked clonal contraction late after vaccination.

This clone was found once. Its antigen is not identified. Clones were read by immunoSEQ multiplex PCR, and TCRdb kept only the in-frame ones, dropping some. This table holds about 20,000 clones, approximately 72% found once. The CDR3 spans 12 residues. Looked up from germline, CDR1 is MNHEY and CDR2 is SVGAGI. Trimming pared 6 bases from V and 8 bases from J, leaving 10 bases between. Expansion of antigen-specific CD4+ T cells with viral peptide pools was carried out by the ViraFEST assay before sequencing. Cells that had been cultured for about 10 days were the source of isolated CD4+ T cells. Each participant received a vaccine that was either BNT162b2 or mRNA-1273, given as two doses. Half-medium changes using IL-2 medium occurred on days 3 and 7.

This material consisted of CD4+ T cells from PBMCs cultured with HCoV-NL63 spike peptides, taken after COVID-19 vaccination. The receptor's source is a human donor who received a COVID-19 vaccine. The chain has TRBV6-5 and TRBJ1-4; D is perhaps TRBD1 (5 bases). CDR3 region: CASSRGGEKLFF. CDR3 in DNA: TGTGCCAGCAGCCGTGGGGGGGAAAAACTGTTTTTT.